These 21 T cell receptor beta chains were sequenced from one sample in a study of blood T cell repertoires in COVID-19. Libraries were prepared by immunoSEQ multiplex PCR; TCRdb keeps only in-frame clonotypes and omits some of them. The sample consists of about 270,000 clones, just under 90% of them appearing once. The sample taken for sequencing was PBMCs or T cells enriched from blood (not recorded which). The receptors stem from a woman in her sixties who had recovered from COVID-19.

The chain links TRBV7-9 to TRBJ2-7; D call uncertain. V lost 5 bases and J 7 bases, leaving 15 bases between the germline ends. Germline V gene sequence: CDR1 SEHNR, CDR2 FQNEAQ (reference sequence). This CDR3 is 13 amino acids long. The CDR3 region has the DNA TGTGCCAGCAGCCTTGACCCCCTGGAGGAGCAGTACTTC. Its protein product is CASSLDPLEEQYF.

The chain has TRBV5-1 and TRBJ1-4, with D perhaps TRBD1 (6 bases). The CDR3 runs to 14 residues. Germline CDR1 and CDR2: SGHRS and YFSETQ. V was cut by 4 bases and J by 5 bases, with 12 bases left in between. CDR3 protein: CASSLGGPNEKLFF. CDR3 nucleotide sequence: TGCGCCAGCAGCCTGGGGGGGCCCAATGAAAAACTGTTTTTT.

The chain has TRBV27 and TRBJ1-2; D not certain. Trimming took off 4 bases at V and 0 bases at J, with 9 bases between the two ends. This CDR3 is built from 14 residues. Germline values: CDR1 MNHEY, CDR2 SMNVEV (reference sequence). The CDR3, as DNA: TGTGCCAGCAGTTCCTACGGGACTAACTATGGCTACACCTTC. It is translated as CASSSYGTNYGYTF.

This sequence joins TRBV6-1 and TRBJ1-2; D remains ambiguous. V was trimmed by 3 bases and J by 3 bases, leaving 11 bases between them. The V gene's germline CDR1 is MNHNS and CDR2 SASEGT. The CDR3 has 14 amino acids. The CDR3 spells CASSDPFFHYGYTF. CDR3 nucleotide sequence: TGTGCCAGCAGTGACCCGTTCTTTCACTATGGCTACACCTTC.

V is TRBV12-3 or TRBV12-4 and J is TRBJ2-2; unclear D gene. There are 12 residues in the CDR3. V lost 6 bases to trimming and J lost 5 bases, with 7 bases between them. Here the CDR3 DNA reads TGTGCCAGCAGCCTTAATACCGGGGAGCTGTTTTTT. Its protein is CASSLNTGELFF.

This clone was observed a single time. V is TRBV6-5 and J is TRBJ1-5, with D tentatively TRBD1 (5 bases). The CDR3 has 15 residues. V lost 2 bases and J 1 base, leaving 9 bases between the germline ends. Germline-derived CDR1 and CDR2 are MNHEY and SVGAGI. The CDR3 nucleotides are TGTGCCAGCAGTTACGCCGGGGGGAGCAATCAGCCCCAGCATTTT. Translation gives CASSYAGGSNQPQHF.

This chain joins TRBV5-1 and TRBJ2-7, with D perhaps TRBD2 (7 bases). The V and J ends lost 2 bases and 0 bases respectively, with 15 bases between them. Germline assignment: CDR1 SGHRS and CDR2 YFSETQ. The CDR3 is 16 residues long. The CDR3, as DNA: TGCGCCAGCAGCTTCTTGGGCGGGGGCGACTCCTACGAGCAGTACTTC. This translates into CASSFLGGGDSYEQYF.

The CDR3 bases are TGTGCCAGCAGCCCTTTTGTACAGGGCAATTCACCCCTCCACTTT. The encoded protein is CASSPFVQGNSPLHF. This chain joins TRBV5-8 and TRBJ1-6; weak D call: TRBD1 (6 bases). Trimming took 4 bases from V and 7 from J, leaving 15 bases between them. The CDR3 is made up of 15 amino acids. CDR1 SGHTS and CDR2 YDEGEE come from the germline V gene.

The chain carries TRBV5-1 and TRBJ2-1; tentatively, D is TRBD2 (5 bases). Trimming left V 7 bases short and J 0 bases short, with 11 bases between. Looked up from germline, CDR1 is SGHRS and CDR2 is YFSETQ. This CDR3 is 14 amino acids long. CDR3 coding DNA: TGCGCCAGCGCCCTCGGGGACTCCTACAATGAGCAGTTCTTC. Translated: CASALGDSYNEQFF.

This chain uses TRBV19 with TRBJ2-2; a possible D gene is TRBD2 (5 bases). V was trimmed by 6 bases and J by 5 bases, leaving 22 bases between them. Germline values: CDR1 LNHDA, CDR2 SQIVND (reference sequence). The CDR3 consists of 17 residues. The CDR3 is CASSLRGGTLGTGELFF. CDR3 bases: TGTGCCAGTAGCCTCCGGGGTGGTACCCTAGGAACCGGGGAGCTGTTTTTT.

CDR3 bases: TGTGCCAGCTCACCACGGGAGGGGGAAGCTTTCTTT. It is translated as CASSPREGEAFF. V and J are TRBV18 and TRBJ1-1; maybe TRBD1 (5 bases). The CDR3 has 12 residues. Germline CDR1 is KGHSH and CDR2 is LQKENI. V lost 1 base and J 8 bases, leaving 8 bases between the germline ends.

The chain recombines TRBV4-1 with TRBJ2-5; tentatively, D is TRBD2 (6 bases). CDR1 MGHRA and CDR2 YSYEKL come from the germline V gene. Trimming cost V 5 bases and J 5 bases, with 18 bases left between them. The CDR3 length is 15 residues. CDR3 DNA sequence: TGCGCCAGCAGCTCCTTCCCCACTAGCCCGGAGACCCAGTACTTC. Translating it yields CASSSFPTSPETQYF.

The rearrangement joins TRBV28 to TRBJ2-7; D remains unclear. The CDR3 runs 15 residues. Germline V gene sequence: CDR1 MDHEN, CDR2 SYDVKM. V lost 1 base to trimming and J lost 1 base, with 11 bases between them. The CDR3 sequence: CASSLYGRISYEQYF. The DNA for the CDR3 is TGTGCCAGCAGTTTATATGGCAGAATTTCCTACGAGCAGTACTTC.

This clone appeared a single time. The rearrangement links TRBV19 to TRBJ2-7, with 9 bases identical to TRBD2. With V trimmed by 10 bases and J by 4 bases, 14 bases remained unmatched. The V gene's germline CDR1 is LNHDA and CDR2 SQIVND (reference sequence). CDR3 length: 15 amino acids. The CDR3 nucleotides read TGTGCCACCCGCTCCACGACTAGCGGCTTTTACGAGCAGTACTTC. Its protein is CATRSTTSGFYEQYF.

As for this clone: Additional DNA sequences in this sample encode the identical CDR3. This chain joins TRBV28 and TRBJ1-1; D gene unclear. Between the trimmed V and J ends, which lost 2 bases and 4 bases, there was a span of 5 bases. The germline CDR1 and CDR2 sequences are MDHEN and SYDVKM. The CDR3 loop spans 12 amino acids. In DNA form, the CDR3 reads TGTGCCAGCAGTTTAAGCGGCACTGAAGCTTTCTTT. It encodes CASSLSGTEAFF.

Comment on this clone: Other DNA sequences from this sample encode an identical CDR3 as well. V gene TRBV5-1 combines with J gene TRBJ2-7; D gene ambiguous. Germline CDR1 and CDR2: SGHRS and YFSETQ. V was cut by 1 base and J by 0 bases, with 8 bases left in between. The CDR3 loop spans 14 amino acids. The CDR3 region is CASSLIPSSYEQYF. In DNA form, the CDR3 reads TGCGCCAGCAGCTTGATCCCTAGCTCCTACGAGCAGTACTTC.

CDR3 residues: CAISDRQGVQSPLHF. CDR3 sequence (DNA): TGTGCCATCAGTGACCGACAGGGGGTCCAATCACCCCTCCACTTT. This sequence joins TRBV10-3 and TRBJ1-6; TRBD1 matches at 9 bases. The CDR3 is 15 amino acids. Germline V CDR1 and CDR2: ENHRY, SYGVKD. The ends lost 3 bases at V and 10 bases at J; junction bases unmatched: 7.

About this clone itself: Other DNA variants within this sample encode the same CDR3. The J gene is TRBJ1-2, the V gene TRBV28, with 7 bases lining up with TRBD1. CDR3 length: 14 residues. Germline V gene sequence: CDR1 MDHEN, CDR2 SYDVKM. Trimming took 5 bases from V and 5 from J; bases not matched to a gene: 8. This chain's CDR3 is CASSPGQAFYGYTF. DNA for the CDR3: TGTGCCAGCAGTCCCGGACAGGCATTTTATGGCTACACCTTC.

This chain uses TRBV7-9 with TRBJ2-7, with a possible D match to TRBD1 (6 bases). V was cut by 5 bases and J by 6 bases, with 11 bases left in between. The CDR3 has 12 amino acids. Looked up from germline, CDR1 is SEHNR and CDR2 is FQNEAQ (reference sequence). The CDR3 region is CASSMTGLEQYF. The DNA for the CDR3 is TGTGCCAGCAGCATGACAGGCCTCGAGCAGTACTTC.

This sequence joins TRBV5-4 and TRBJ2-5; 12 bases fit TRBD2. Looked up from germline, CDR1 is SGHNT and CDR2 is YYREEE (reference sequence). The CDR3 totals 14 residues. V gave up 5 bases and J gave up 4 bases; unmatched junction bases: 3. The CDR3 coding sequence is TGTGCCAGCAGTCTAGCGGGAGGGGGAGAGACCCAGTACTTC. Its translation: CASSLAGGGETQYF.

The J gene is TRBJ2-1, the V gene TRBV7-6; 8 bases fit TRBD2. Looked up from germline, CDR1 is SGHVS and CDR2 is FNYEAQ. The CDR3 runs to 16 residues. The ends lost 2 bases at V and 7 bases at J; junction bases unmatched: 10. This CDR3 is CASSLYGLAHRNEQFF. CDR3 nucleotides: TGTGCCAGCAGCTTATACGGACTAGCACACCGGAATGAGCAGTTCTTC.